Each of the 30 T cell receptor beta chains below was sequenced from the same sample in a study. Cells sorted as Tregs were CD4+, CD25+ and CD127-/low. TCRdb fed the 5' RACE reads into MiXCR, producing one record per CDR3 protein. This sample has 62,000 or so distinct CDR3 sequences, with about 26% found just once. Sequencing input: tumor-infiltrating Tregs sorted from the breast tumor. All receptors derive from a female donor with breast cancer.

V gene TRBV28 combines with J gene TRBJ2-6; no clear D gene. V lost 4 bases to trimming and J lost 0 bases, with 7 bases between them. The V gene's germline CDR1 is MDHEN and CDR2 SYDVKM. The CDR3 contains 15 residues. The CDR3: CASSSASSGANVLTF. The CDR3 DNA is TGTGCCAGCAGTTCAGCTAGCTCTGGGGCCAACGTCCTGACTTTC.

This clonotype was detected a few times. In nucleotides, the CDR3 is TGTGCCAGCAGCCCCCCCGGAGCGGGAGGGCCGGTGCCCTACGAGCAGTACTTC. Amino acids: CASSPPGAGGPVPYEQYF. V gene TRBV6-2 or TRBV6-3 combines with J gene TRBJ2-7; 10 bases match TRBD2. The ends lost 6 bases at V and 2 bases at J; junction bases unmatched: 16. CDR1 and CDR2 from the germline V gene are MNHEY and SVGEGT. CDR3 length: 18 residues.

The chain links TRBV9 to TRBJ2-2, with D possibly TRBD2 on 5 matching bases. V lost 0 bases, J lost 0 bases, and 6 bases lay in between. CDR1 is SGDLS and CDR2 is YYNGEE in the germline V gene. This CDR3 is 15 amino acids long. This chain's CDR3 is CASSVAGTNTGELFF. CDR3 nucleotides: TGTGCCAGCAGCGTAGCGGGGACGAACACCGGGGAGCTGTTTTTT.

The chain joins TRBV3-1 to TRBJ1-5; D is unresolved. Germline V gene data show CDR1 as LGHDT and CDR2 as YNNKEL (reference sequence). The V end was cut by 2 bases, the J end by 6 bases, with 8 bases between. CDR3 length equals 13 residues. CDR3 DNA: TGTGCCAGCAGCCAAAATAGGGTTCAGCCCCAGCATTTT. As protein: CASSQNRVQPQHF.

The chain couples TRBV9 to TRBJ1-2; 9 bases match TRBD1. The CDR3 has 15 residues. Germline values: CDR1 SGDLS, CDR2 YYNGEE. J gave up 10 bases and V 3 bases, and 13 bases lay outside the gene matches. CDR3 region: CASSATGGPLGVYTF. The CDR3 region has the DNA TGTGCCAGCAGCGCCACAGGGGGCCCCCTTGGTGTCTACACCTTC.

With respect to this clonotype: Its ends do not fully match the called genes, so a read error is possible. This chain links TRBV7-7 with TRBJ2-7, with 7 bases aligning to TRBD1. The CDR3 is made up of 13 amino acids. CDR1 and CDR2 (germline): SSHAT, FNYEAQ (reference sequence). CDR3 sequence reads: CASSFSQGYEQYF. The CDR3 region has the DNA TGTGCTAGCAGCTTTTCACAGGGGTACGAGCAGTACTTC.

The V call is TRBV10-3, the J call TRBJ2-1; 11 bases map to TRBD1. The trim removed 6 bases at V and 5 bases at J, leaving 6 bases unmatched. Germline V gene sequence: CDR1 ENHRY, CDR2 SYGVKD. The CDR3 is 15 amino acids. The chain's CDR3 is CAIRGGQGGHNEQFF. Written as DNA, the CDR3 is TGTGCCATCAGAGGGGGACAGGGGGGCCACAATGAGCAGTTCTTC.

This clonotype was seen a few times. Germline is not matched at one junction end, which may reflect a read error. V gene TRBV24-1 combines with J gene TRBJ2-3, with 9 nucleotides matching TRBD1. This CDR3 is 14 amino acids long. Germline CDR1 reads KGHDR; CDR2 reads SFDVKD. The CDR3: CTTSGTGNTDTQYF. The CDR3 nucleotides are TGTACCACCTCCGGGACAGGGAACACAGATACGCAGTATTTT.

This clonotype appeared once. The rearrangement uses TRBV5-6 and TRBJ2-7, with 10 bases that match TRBD2. Germline values: CDR1 SGHDT, CDR2 YYEEEE. The CDR3 sequence is 15 residues long. The V segment lost 4 bases and the J segment 6 bases; nucleotides outside the gene matches: 10. The CDR3 region is CASSPPSGSLLEQYF. CDR3 in DNA: TGTGCCAGCAGCCCCCCTAGCGGGAGCCTCCTCGAGCAGTACTTC.

This sequence joins TRBV29-1 and TRBJ2-7, with 7 bases matching TRBD1. The CDR3 length is 12 residues. The trim removed 8 bases at V and 0 bases at J, leaving 4 bases unmatched. Germline CDR1 is SQVTM and CDR2 is ANQGSEA. The CDR3 loop is CSTRQGSYEQYF. The DNA of the CDR3 is TGCAGCACGAGACAGGGCTCCTACGAGCAGTACTTC.

This clonotype was observed a handful of times. The rearrangement links TRBV7-6 to TRBJ2-5; D unresolved. The CDR3 is 14 amino acids. In germline, CDR1 is SGHVS, CDR2 FNYEAQ. With 2 bases removed from V and 4 bases from J, the gap between germline ends came to 11 bases. The CDR3 nucleotides read TGTGCCAGCAGCTTATCCCCAGGCCCAGAGACCCAGTACTTC. Protein: CASSLSPGPETQYF.

This clonotype is medium-sized. This sequence joins TRBV2 and TRBJ2-2; 8 bases line up with TRBD2. Germline V gene lookup returns CDR1 SNHLY and CDR2 FYNNEI. The V segment lost 5 bases and the J segment 4 bases; nucleotides outside the gene matches: 12. The CDR3 runs to 17 residues. CDR3 region: CASSPFGAGGSTGELFF. For the CDR3, the DNA is TGTGCCAGCAGTCCGTTTGGCGCGGGAGGTTCCACCGGGGAGCTGTTTTTT.

The V gene is TRBV27, the J gene TRBJ2-7; no firm D call. The V gene lost 6 bases and the J gene lost 7 bases, with 16 bases spanning the gap. Germline V CDR1 and CDR2: MNHEY, SMNVEV (reference sequence). This CDR3 comprises 13 residues. CDR3 sequence reads: CASSQPPPGEQYF. The CDR3 DNA reads TGTGCCAGCAGCCAACCGCCCCCTGGGGAGCAGTACTTC.

This sequence joins TRBV9 and TRBJ2-1, with 10 bases identical to TRBD2. The CDR3 consists of 17 residues. The V segment lost 3 bases and the J segment 7 bases; nucleotides outside the gene matches: 13. The germline CDR1 and CDR2 sequences are SGDLS and YYNGEE. The CDR3 spells CASSASVGTSGINEQFF. The CDR3 coding sequence is TGTGCCAGCAGCGCAAGTGTCGGAACTAGCGGGATTAATGAGCAGTTCTTC.

The chain is built from TRBV29-1 and TRBJ2-2; a possible D gene is TRBD1 (5 bases). The V and J ends lost 5 bases and 6 bases respectively, with 13 bases between them. CDR1 and CDR2 from the germline V gene are SQVTM and ANQGSEA. The CDR3 contains 13 residues. The CDR3 protein is CSVNRRVSGELFF. CDR3 DNA sequence: TGCAGCGTTAACCGCAGGGTGTCCGGGGAGCTGTTTTTT.

This clonotype has only a few counts. CDR3 amino acids: CSARVWESSNYGYTF. CDR3 sequence (DNA): TGCAGTGCTAGAGTATGGGAGAGTTCTAACTATGGCTACACCTTC. The V gene is TRBV20-1, the J gene TRBJ1-2; no firm D call. V was clipped by 1 base and J by 0 bases, with 12 bases between them. This CDR3 contains 15 residues. CDR1 and CDR2 from the germline V gene are DFQATT and SNEGSKA (reference sequence).

With respect to this clonotype: With a much larger clone just one base away, this may be a read error. V usage is TRBV5-1 and J usage is TRBJ2-1; 10 positions agree with TRBD2. The CDR3 contains 16 residues. Germline V CDR1 and CDR2: SGHRS, YFSETQ. The CDR3 spells CASGLVLAGEKDEQFF. As DNA, the CDR3 is TGCGCCAGCGGCTTGGTGCTAGCGGGAGAGAAGGATGAGCAGTTCTTC.

This clonotype was counted many times. The chain is built from TRBV7-8 and TRBJ2-5, with D uncertain. Between the trimmed V and J ends, which lost 1 base and 3 bases, there was a span of 6 bases. The CDR3 has 13 amino acids. Germline CDR1 is SGHVS and CDR2 is FQNEAQ. CDR3 loop: CASSLERKETQYF. The CDR3, as DNA: TGTGCCAGCAGCTTAGAAAGGAAAGAGACCCAGTACTTC.

This chain joins TRBV9 and TRBJ2-3; D call uncertain. The V gene lost 3 bases and the J gene lost 0 bases, with 5 bases spanning the gap. The CDR3 is 13 amino acids. Germline V gene lookup returns CDR1 SGDLS and CDR2 YYNGEE. This CDR3 is CASSGASTDTQYF. DNA for the CDR3: TGTGCCAGCAGCGGGGCCAGCACAGATACGCAGTATTTT.

This clonotype was seen a few times. Because it lacks the conserved phenylalanine or tryptophan at the end, this CDR3 is likely a read error. Written as DNA, the CDR3 is TGTGCCAGCTCAGGGGGAAGCACAGATACGCAGTATTCT. Encoded protein: CASSGGSTDTQYS. The chain uses TRBV6-1 and TRBJ2-3, with TRBD1 matching over 7 bases. Germline CDR1 and CDR2: MNHNS and SASEGT. The CDR3 has 13 amino acids. After removal of 8 bases from V and 0 bases from J, the junction contained 2 bases not matched to a gene.

With regard to this clonotype: Since the CDR3 does not end with the conserved phenylalanine or tryptophan, this likely comes from a read error. The chain joins TRBV28 to TRBJ1-2, with unresolved D. Trimming shortened V by 6 bases and J by 1 base, and 15 bases separated the two germline ends. This CDR3 comprises 15 residues. Germline V CDR1 and CDR2: MDHEN, SYDVKM. CDR3 in amino acids: CASSSLKGFNYGYTL. CDR3 nucleotide sequence: TGTGCCAGCAGCTCCTTAAAAGGATTTAACTATGGCTACACCCTC.

This clonotype was detected only a few times. This sequence joins TRBV20-1 and TRBJ2-3, with 7 positions matching TRBD2. From germline, CDR1 is DFQATT and CDR2 SNEGSKA (reference sequence). V shed 8 bases and J 1 base; nucleotides not matched to a gene: 6. The CDR3 sequence is 13 residues long. The CDR3 spells CSSSTSGTDTQYF. In DNA form, the CDR3 reads TGCAGTTCATCAACTAGCGGCACAGATACGCAGTATTTT.

Remarks on this clonotype: This could be a read error, since a much larger clone is one nucleotide away. The V gene is TRBV5-1, the J gene TRBJ2-2; D is perhaps TRBD2 (6 bases). CDR1 and CDR2 from the germline V gene are SGHRS and YFSETQ. This CDR3 has 14 residues. The CDR3 DNA follows: TGCGCCAGCAGTCCGGCGGGGCCCTCCGGGGAGCCGTTTTTT. Protein: CASSPAGPSGEPFF.

The chain combines TRBV20-1 with TRBJ1-2; D is uncertain. CDR3 length: 13 amino acids. CDR1 is DFQATT and CDR2 is SNEGSKA in the germline V gene (reference sequence). Trimming took 0 bases from V and 4 from J, leaving 9 bases between them. The CDR3 bases are TGCAGTGCTAGAGATGGAAACAGCTATGGCTACACCTTC. This sequence encodes CSARDGNSYGYTF.

This chain uses TRBV9 with TRBJ2-2; 8 positions agree with TRBD2. Trimming took 1 base from V and 4 from J; bases not matched to a gene: 6. This CDR3 is 16 amino acids long. Germline loops: CDR1 SGDLS, CDR2 YYNGEE. The CDR3 here is CASSVSVTSVTGELFF. The CDR3 nucleotides are TGTGCCAGCAGCGTATCCGTGACTAGCGTCACCGGGGAGCTGTTTTTT.

The genes are TRBV4-2 and TRBJ2-1, with 10 bases fitting TRBD2. Germline loops: CDR1 LGHNA, CDR2 YNFKEQ. V gave up 0 bases and J gave up 7 bases; unmatched junction bases: 6. CDR3 length: 16 amino acids. The CDR3 reads CASSQDVAGGVNEQFF. DNA of the CDR3: TGTGCCAGCAGCCAAGATGTAGCGGGAGGTGTGAATGAGCAGTTCTTC.

The chain recombines TRBV4-2 with TRBJ2-1; D remains ambiguous. Germline V gives CDR1 LGHNA, CDR2 YNFKEQ. Trimming cost V 1 base and J 5 bases, with 3 bases left between them. The CDR3 extends over 12 amino acids. The CDR3 here is CASSQVNNEQFF. As DNA, the CDR3 is TGTGCCAGCAGCCAAGTCAACAATGAGCAGTTCTTC.

This clonotype was detected a few times. This chain uses TRBV28 with TRBJ2-4; the D gene is possibly TRBD2 (6 bases). CDR1 and CDR2 from the germline V gene are MDHEN and SYDVKM. V lost 5 bases to trimming and J lost 2 bases, with 16 bases between them. The CDR3 length is 16 residues. The CDR3, as DNA: TGTGCCAGCAGTCCTCCTGGGAGGAACCCCAAAAACATTCAGTACTTC. The encoded protein is CASSPPGRNPKNIQYF.

The chain carries TRBV7-2 and TRBJ2-1, with D uncertain. Germline V gene lookup returns CDR1 SGHTA and CDR2 FQGNSA. V shed 4 bases and J shed 10 bases, with 14 bases lying between them. The CDR3 is 13 residues long. The CDR3 loop reads CASSSSSLVEQFF. CDR3 DNA sequence: TGTGCCAGCAGCTCCAGCAGTTTGGTCGAGCAGTTCTTC.

For this clonotype: At one boundary the junction diverges from the germline segment, which might be a read error. The rearrangement uses TRBV12-3 or TRBV12-4 and TRBJ2-3, with 11 bases identical to TRBD1. The CDR3 sequence is 15 residues long. The CDR3 protein is CAGRRNGTGGDTQYF. Written as DNA, the CDR3 is TGTGCCGGCAGACGAAATGGGACAGGGGGAGATACGCAGTATTTT.